This T cell receptor beta chain derives from a study of OX40 agonist ivuxolimab in advanced cancers. Method: immunoSEQ multiplex PCR; TCRdb's copy keeps in-frame clones and lacks some. The repertoire holds about 70,000 clones, about 89% seen once, with approximately 2.1% in the top ten. Germline CDR1 SEHNR, CDR2 FQNEAQ (reference sequence). Trimming cost V 6 bases and J 7 bases, with 16 bases left between them. This CDR3 comprises 15 residues. Turning to this clone: The sample holds other DNA sequences that translate to the same CDR3.

The chain recombines TRBV7-9 with TRBJ1-6, with a tentative D call TRBD1 (6 bases). The starting material was CD4+ or CD8+ T cells sorted from blood, obtained in a trial of the OX40 agonist ivuxolimab. This TCR derives from an adult with an advanced solid tumor such as melanoma, head and neck, liver or kidney cancer. CDR3 protein: CASRGPGAGNSPLHF. The CDR3 DNA sequence: TGTGCCAGCAGGGGGCCAGGGGCTGGGAATTCACCCCTCCACTTT.